These 32 T cell receptor beta chains were sequenced from one sample in a study of OX40 agonist ivuxolimab in advanced cancers. Assay: immunoSEQ multiplex PCR; the TCRdb copy retains only in-frame clones and omits some. Of 45,000 to 55,000 clones detected, 83% appear once; the ten largest clones hold roughly 1.1%. Specimen: CD4+ or CD8+ T cells sorted from blood, collected in a trial of the OX40 agonist ivuxolimab. These receptors were taken from an adult with an advanced solid tumor such as melanoma, head and neck, liver or kidney cancer.

The V call is TRBV6-1, the J call TRBJ1-2; 7 nucleotides match TRBD1. With 5 bases clipped from V and 8 bases from J, the junction kept 14 bases outside the gene matches. Germline CDR1 is MNHNS and CDR2 is SASEGT. This CDR3 is 15 amino acids long. The chain's CDR3 is CASSLRPEGAGGYTF. In DNA, the CDR3 is TGTGCCAGCAGTCTCCGTCCCGAGGGGGCTGGGGGCTACACCTTC.

This clone was detected only a few times. The chain carries TRBV7-2 and TRBJ1-1; weak D call: TRBD1 (5 bases). CDR1 and CDR2 (germline): SGHTA, FQGNSA. V was clipped by 4 bases and J by 4 bases, with 16 bases between them. CDR3 length: 15 residues. The CDR3 DNA reads TGTGCCAGCAGCTCGAGGGGCCAGGGTTTCACTGAAGCTTTCTTT. Translation: CASSSRGQGFTEAFF.

The CDR3 reads CASKGPGGNTGELFF. The CDR3 DNA reads TGTGCCTCTAAGGGGCCAGGGGGCAACACCGGGGAGCTGTTTTTT. V usage is TRBV30 and J usage is TRBJ2-2, with 8 bases identical to TRBD1. The CDR3 is made up of 15 amino acids. Germline-derived CDR1 and CDR2 are GTSNPN and SVGIG (reference sequence). V dropped 7 bases and J dropped 2; count of bases not matched to a gene: 9.

The chain joins TRBV7-2 to TRBJ2-1; 12 nucleotides agree with TRBD2. CDR3 length: 15 residues. The trim removed 4 bases at V and 6 bases at J, leaving 4 bases unmatched. In germline, CDR1 is SGHTA, CDR2 FQGNSA. CDR3: CASSWTSGAGNEQFF. CDR3 bases: TGTGCCAGCAGCTGGACTAGCGGGGCGGGCAATGAGCAGTTCTTC.

V and J are TRBV5-4 and TRBJ1-1; the D gene is possibly TRBD1 (6 bases). Germline V gene lookup returns CDR1 SGHNT and CDR2 YYREEE (reference sequence). V gave up 0 bases and J gave up 7 bases, with 10 bases separating them. The CDR3 has 13 residues. DNA for the CDR3: TGTGCCAGCAGCTTGGAGAGGGGGGTTGAAGCTTTCTTT. This sequence encodes CASSLERGVEAFF.

The rearrangement uses TRBV4-1 and TRBJ1-3; possible D gene TRBD1, 5 bases. The germline V gene encodes CDR1 MGHRA and CDR2 YSYEKL. V lost 1 base and J lost 2, with 12 bases in between. The CDR3 sequence is 16 residues long. In nucleotides, the CDR3 is TGCGCCAGCAGCCAAGGTCGGGGCGATACTGGAAACACCATATATTTT. Translation gives CASSQGRGDTGNTIYF.

The chain is built from TRBV7-2 and TRBJ2-7; no firm D call. The CDR3 is 14 residues long. In germline, CDR1 is SGHTA, CDR2 FQGNSA. With 7 bases removed from V and 0 bases from J, the gap between germline ends came to 13 bases. The CDR3 region is CASMITVSSYEQYF. For the CDR3, the DNA is TGTGCCAGCATGATCACAGTGAGCTCCTACGAGCAGTACTTC.

This clone was seen a few times. The chain employs TRBV19 and TRBJ1-1; possibly TRBD1 for D (5 bases). V was cut by 8 bases and J by 0 bases, with 16 bases left in between. The CDR3 is 15 amino acids. From germline, CDR1 is LNHDA and CDR2 SQIVND (reference sequence). The CDR3 DNA reads TGTGCCAGTGTCAGGGCAGTCCCCATGAACACTGAAGCTTTCTTT. Protein sequence: CASVRAVPMNTEAFF.

The CDR3 is CASSYPGQIHEKLFF. CDR3 in DNA: TGTGCCAGCAGTTACCCGGGACAGATCCATGAAAAACTGTTTTTT. This chain links TRBV6-6 with TRBJ1-4, with 7 bases aligning to TRBD1. Trimming cost V 2 bases and J 6 bases; bases outside gene matches: 6. Germline V CDR1 and CDR2: MNHNY, SVGAGI (reference sequence). This CDR3 has 15 amino acids.

In its sample, this clone was seen a few times. V usage is TRBV27 and J usage is TRBJ1-1, with a possible D match to TRBD1 (6 bases). CDR1 is MNHEY, CDR2 SMNVEV, per germline (reference sequence). The CDR3 length is 13 residues. V shed 3 bases and J shed 7 bases, with 12 bases lying between them. CDR3 DNA sequence: TGTGCCAGCAGTTTCACACAGGGCCTTGAAGCTTTCTTT. Its protein is CASSFTQGLEAFF.

The rearrangement joins TRBV7-2 to TRBJ2-1; 11 bases map to TRBD2. The CDR3 contains 16 residues. The junction had 10 bases not matched to a gene; V was cut back by 3 bases and J by 9 bases. CDR1 SGHTA and CDR2 FQGNSA come from the germline V gene. The CDR3 DNA reads TGTGCCAGCAGCTTTTACCTAGCGGGGGGTGTCAGTGAGCAGTTCTTC. This translates into CASSFYLAGGVSEQFF.

This chain connects TRBV4-3 to TRBJ1-1, with unresolved D. This CDR3 is built from 16 residues. V gave up 2 bases and J gave up 1 base, with 14 bases separating them. The germline CDR1 and CDR2 sequences are LGHNA and YSLEER. The CDR3 loop reads CASSQQSGRPNTEAFF. The CDR3 DNA reads TGCGCCAGCAGCCAACAAAGCGGGCGGCCGAACACTGAAGCTTTCTTT.

This sequence joins TRBV16 and TRBJ1-4; the match to TRBD1 covers 7 bases. The germline CDR1 and CDR2 sequences are KGHSY and FQNENV. This CDR3 is built from 14 residues. Trimming took 4 bases from V and 6 from J; bases not matched to a gene: 5. CDR3 residues: CASSPRTGYEKLFF. The DNA for the CDR3 is TGTGCCAGCAGCCCCCGGACAGGATATGAAAAACTGTTTTTT.

V gene TRBV7-2 combines with J gene TRBJ2-3, with TRBD2 matching over 12 bases. The length of the CDR3 is 16 residues. The trim removed 6 bases at V and 1 base at J, leaving 5 bases unmatched. Germline values: CDR1 SGHTA, CDR2 FQGNSA. CDR3 sequence: CASRRASGGGTDTQYF. CDR3 coding DNA: TGTGCCAGCAGGCGTGCTAGCGGGGGGGGCACAGATACGCAGTATTTT.

The chain links TRBV2 to TRBJ2-3; no clear D. This CDR3 contains 14 residues. V lost 7 bases and J lost 0, with 11 bases in between. Germline CDR1 and CDR2: SNHLY and FYNNEI. In DNA form, the CDR3 reads TGTGCCAGCAAGGCGGAGCTAAGCACAGATACGCAGTATTTT. Translating it yields CASKAELSTDTQYF.

The DNA of the CDR3 is TGTGCCAGCAGCTTGAGTCAAGGGCTCCTCGCTGGCTACACCTTC. It yields the protein CASSLSQGLLAGYTF. The gene calls are TRBV5-4 and TRBJ1-2; D gene ambiguous. Trimming left V 1 base short and J 7 bases short, with 17 bases between. This CDR3 has 15 residues. Germline CDR1 and CDR2: SGHNT and YYREEE (reference sequence).

A remark on this clone: The same CDR3 is also encoded by other DNA sequences in this sample. The chain joins TRBV7-6 to TRBJ1-6; tentatively, D is TRBD1 (6 bases). Germline V gene sequence: CDR1 SGHVS, CDR2 FNYEAQ. Between the trimmed V and J ends, which lost 4 bases and 7 bases, there was a span of 14 bases. This CDR3 has 15 amino acids. This CDR3 is CASSSQGQGNSPLHF. The CDR3, as DNA: TGTGCCAGCAGCTCTCAAGGCCAGGGGAATTCACCCCTCCACTTT.

The chain joins TRBV18 to TRBJ2-7; possible D gene TRBD2, 6 bases. The V end was cut by 3 bases, the J end by 2 bases, with 14 bases between. Germline CDR1 and CDR2: KGHSH and LQKENI. CDR3 size: 15 residues. The DNA of the CDR3 is TGTGCCAGCTCACCTGCCGGGACTTACGCCTACGAGCAGTACTTC. It encodes CASSPAGTYAYEQYF.

The V call is TRBV7-3, the J call TRBJ1-1, with D unresolved. Germline lookup yields CDR1 SGHTA and CDR2 FQGTGA. CDR3 length: 13 residues. Trimming pared 4 bases from V and 0 bases from J, leaving 6 bases between. The CDR3 is CASSSYMNTEAFF. DNA for the CDR3: TGTGCCAGCAGCTCCTATATGAACACTGAAGCTTTCTTT.

The chain carries TRBV4-1 and TRBJ1-4, with 7 bases fitting TRBD1. The CDR3 extends over 16 amino acids. V shed 2 bases, J shed 5 bases, and the junction held 8 bases outside the gene matches. Per germline, CDR1 MGHRA and CDR2 YSYEKL. This CDR3 is CASSQTSLGGNEKLFF. The CDR3 nucleotides read TGCGCCAGCAGCCAAACTTCACTAGGGGGCAATGAAAAACTGTTTTTT.

The chain has TRBV25-1 and TRBJ2-3; D is uncertain. The V gene's germline CDR1 is MGHDK and CDR2 SYGVNS. V lost 3 bases and J 2 bases, leaving 6 bases between the germline ends. This CDR3 is 13 amino acids long. The DNA of the CDR3 is TGTGCCAGCAGTGATTTTTTCACAGATACGCAGTATTTT. Residues: CASSDFFTDTQYF.

This chain connects TRBV7-9 to TRBJ2-1; 10 bases match TRBD1. The length of the CDR3 is 13 residues. Trimming removed 5 bases from V and 11 bases from J; junction bases left unmatched: 6. CDR1 SEHNR and CDR2 FQNEAQ come from the germline V gene (reference sequence). CDR3 amino acids: CASSTTGGYQQFF. The CDR3 DNA follows: TGTGCCAGCAGCACGACAGGGGGCTACCAGCAGTTCTTC.

Worth noting for this clone: One end of the junction is discordant with germline, which a read error may explain. This chain joins TRBV7-7 and TRBJ2-7; 9 nucleotides align to TRBD2. CDR1 is SSHAT, CDR2 FNYEAQ, per germline (reference sequence). The CDR3 runs 15 residues. The CDR3 sequence: CASSFGVAGAYEQYF. For the CDR3, the DNA is TGTGCTAGCAGCTTCGGGGTAGCGGGGGCCTACGAGCAGTACTTC.

CDR3: CASSLSMVRASSGANVLTF. In DNA, the CDR3 is TGTGCCAGCAGCTTAAGTATGGTCAGGGCCAGCTCTGGGGCCAACGTCCTGACTTTC. The chain uses TRBV7-9 and TRBJ2-6, with a possible D match to TRBD1 (5 bases). Germline assignment: CDR1 SEHNR and CDR2 FQNEAQ (reference sequence). There are 19 residues in the CDR3. V gave up 2 bases and J gave up 0 bases, with 17 bases separating them. The entire variable domain, with the rest obtained from reference TRBV7-9 and TRBJ2-6, is as follows: DTGVSQNPRHKITKRGQNVTFRCDPISEHNRLYWYRQTLGQGPEFLTYFQNEAQLEKSRLLSDRFSAERPKGSFSTLEIQRTEQGDSAMYLCASSLSMVRASSGANVLTFGAGSRLTVL.

The V call is TRBV9, the J call TRBJ2-5; 8 bases are a match to TRBD2. CDR3 length equals 15 residues. Trimming cost V 0 bases and J 5 bases; bases outside gene matches: 6. The germline gives CDR1 SGDLS, CDR2 YYNGEE. The chain's CDR3 is CASSVARGGRETQYF. In DNA, the CDR3 is TGTGCCAGCAGCGTAGCCCGGGGGGGGCGCGAGACCCAGTACTTC.

This sequence joins TRBV27 and TRBJ2-3; D is uncertain. The CDR3 has 14 residues. V gave up 5 bases and J gave up 2 bases, with 11 bases separating them. The germline CDR1 and CDR2 sequences are MNHEY and SMNVEV (reference sequence). The CDR3 protein is CASSRPMPTDTQYF. The CDR3 nucleotides read TGTGCCAGCAGTCGACCTATGCCCACAGATACGCAGTATTTT.

The chain combines TRBV9 with TRBJ1-1; D gene ambiguous. The germline V and J ends were trimmed by 0 bases and 1 base, with 10 bases remaining between them. From germline, CDR1 is SGDLS and CDR2 YYNGEE. The CDR3 covers 15 residues. The CDR3 DNA is TGTGCCAGCAGCGTAGGATTGACGGAGAACACTGAAGCTTTCTTT. This gives the protein CASSVGLTENTEAFF.

The rearrangement links TRBV5-4 to TRBJ1-4; 7 bases align to TRBD1. Germline loops: CDR1 SGHNT, CDR2 YYREEE (reference sequence). The CDR3 extends over 13 amino acids. V was pared by 4 bases and J by 8 bases, with 5 bases of the junction left unmatched. The CDR3 loop is CASSHPDREKLFF. The CDR3 nucleotides read TGTGCCAGCAGCCATCCGGACAGGGAAAAACTGTTTTTT.

The rearrangement uses TRBV7-8 and TRBJ1-2, with 9 bases identical to TRBD1. This CDR3 comprises 14 residues. CDR1 and CDR2 from the germline V gene are SGHVS and FQNEAQ. Trimming cost V 0 bases and J 6 bases; bases outside gene matches: 2. The DNA for the CDR3 is TGTGCCAGCAGCTTAGCAGGACAGGGGAATGGCTACACCTTC. It codes for CASSLAGQGNGYTF.

This clone has a single count. The V and J genes are TRBV6-1 and TRBJ1-4, with 8 bases fitting TRBD1. Trimming removed 4 bases from V and 5 bases from J; junction bases left unmatched: 6. This CDR3 has 15 amino acids. Germline CDR1 MNHNS, CDR2 SASEGT. CDR3: CASSVEYRGNEKLFF. The DNA for the CDR3 is TGTGCCAGCAGTGTGGAGTACAGGGGGAATGAAAAACTGTTTTTT.

V usage is TRBV5-5 and J usage is TRBJ2-7; 7 positions match TRBD1. With 0 bases clipped from V and 2 bases from J, the junction kept 14 bases outside the gene matches. The CDR3 is 18 amino acids. Germline V gene data show CDR1 as SGHKS and CDR2 as YYEKEE (reference sequence). The CDR3 DNA reads as TGTGCCAGCAGCTTGGATTTCACAAACGCCGGGACAGCCTACGAGCAGTACTTC. Its protein product is CASSLDFTNAGTAYEQYF. Full variable domain (missing parts from reference TRBV5-5 and TRBJ2-7): DAGVTQSPTHLIKTRGQQVTLRCSPISGHKSVSWYQQVLGQGPQFIFQYYEKEERGRGNFPDRFSARQFPNYSSELNVNALLLGDSALYLCASSLDFTNAGTAYEQYFGPGTRLTVT.

The CDR3 spells CSADLAGGGDEAFF. Here the CDR3 DNA reads TGCAGCGCCGATCTGGCAGGGGGTGGGGATGAAGCTTTCTTT. This sequence joins TRBV29-1 and TRBJ1-1; 7 nucleotides match TRBD1. V shed 7 bases, J shed 7 bases, and the junction held 15 bases outside the gene matches. The CDR3 runs to 14 residues. CDR1 and CDR2 (germline): SQVTM, ANQGSEA.